Below are 8 T cell receptor beta chains sequenced from a single sample in a study of PD-1 blockade in classical Hodgkin lymphoma. Each of the patients experienced relapse following autologous stem cell transplantation, and their brentuximab vedotin exposure differed. Generated by immunoSEQ multiplex PCR, the TCRdb table keeps only in-frame clones and is missing some. This sample has about 97,000 clones; approximately 88% occur once, and the top ten carry 12%. The sample was peripheral blood mononuclear cells (PBMCs), taken at baseline. These receptors were taken from a human donor with classical Hodgkin lymphoma.

This rearrangement joins TRBV30 to TRBJ2-3; D gene ambiguous. The CDR3 covers 14 residues. Trimming took 3 bases from V and 0 from J, leaving 10 bases between them. Germline V CDR1 and CDR2: GTSNPN, SVGIG (reference sequence). CDR3 in DNA: TGTGCCTGGAGGTTGGCGAGGAGCACAGATACGCAGTATTTT. Translated, it gives CAWRLARSTDTQYF.

The V gene is TRBV4-2, the J gene TRBJ2-5, with D unclear. Germline-derived CDR1 and CDR2 are LGHNA and YNFKEQ. This CDR3 contains 13 residues. V dropped 4 bases and J dropped 4 bases, with 10 bases sitting between them. The CDR3 reads CASSPYYSETQYF. Written as DNA, the CDR3 is TGTGCCAGCAGCCCCTACTACTCAGAGACCCAGTACTTC.

J is TRBJ2-1 and V is TRBV7-9; 9 positions match TRBD2. Germline CDR1 and CDR2: SEHNR and FQNEAQ (reference sequence). The CDR3 covers 14 residues. Trimming took 5 bases from V and 8 from J; bases not matched to a gene: 7. CDR3 nucleotide sequence: TGTGCCAGCAGCCACCACGGCGGGAGGGATGAGCAGTTCTTC. The encoded protein is CASSHHGGRDEQFF.

This clone was counted ten times or more. The chain couples TRBV9 to TRBJ2-2, with D possibly being TRBD1 (5 bases). Germline values: CDR1 SGDLS, CDR2 YYNGEE. CDR3 length: 15 residues. The V end was cut by 0 bases, the J end by 2 bases, with 8 bases between. CDR3 in DNA: TGTGCCAGCAGCGTAGTCAGGGATAACACCGGGGAGCTGTTTTTT. Translating gives CASSVVRDNTGELFF.

The gene calls are TRBV7-9 and TRBJ1-4, with unresolved D. CDR1 is SEHNR, CDR2 FQNEAQ, per germline (reference sequence). The CDR3 has 15 residues. The V and J ends lost 2 bases and 6 bases respectively, with 13 bases between them. In DNA form, the CDR3 reads TGTGCCAGCAGCTTAAGGGCTCCCGGGGATGAAAAACTGTTTTTT. Amino acids: CASSLRAPGDEKLFF.

This sequence joins TRBV10-3 and TRBJ2-2; 10 bases map to TRBD1. V was clipped by 8 bases and J by 7 bases; unmatched bases: 4. The CDR3 covers 13 residues. CDR1 and CDR2 (germline): ENHRY, SYGVKD. The CDR3 coding sequence is TGTGCCATCTCCGGACAGGGGGGCGGGGAGCTGTTTTTT. It is translated as CAISGQGGGELFF.

This clone has more than one count but fewer than ten. The CDR3, as DNA: TGTGCCAGCAGCCCGTTAGGCGTTGTGACCAATGAGCAGTTCTTC. Its translation is CASSPLGVVTNEQFF. This chain links TRBV7-9 with TRBJ2-1; D uncertain. Germline V gene lookup returns CDR1 SEHNR and CDR2 FQNEAQ (reference sequence). Trimming pared 5 bases from V and 6 bases from J, leaving 17 bases between. This CDR3 has 15 amino acids.

This chain joins TRBV7-2 and TRBJ2-7; D is unclear. The CDR3 consists of 12 residues. Trimming stripped 5 bases from V and 5 bases from J, with 10 bases between. The germline V gene encodes CDR1 SGHTA and CDR2 FQGNSA. CDR3 residues: CASSAFGHEQYF. The CDR3 nucleotides read TGTGCCAGCAGCGCGTTCGGCCACGAGCAGTACTTC.